A selection of T cell receptor beta chains follows, all from one sample in a study of T cells in localized non-small cell lung cancer. Here immunoSEQ multiplex PCR was the method, and the copy in TCRdb shows in-frame clones only, minus some. The sample records approximately 22,000 clones, about 85% being singletons. This material consisted of PBMCs, taken before any cancer treatment. The receptors shown here come from a man aged 35-75 years with stage II squamous cell lung carcinoma. CDR3s include the opening cysteine and the closing phenylalanine or tryptophan. A D gene is named only where the DNA matches it firmly. Clone size appears in some rows only: once, few, many, or a class for an expanded clone.

clone_size	d_call	v_call	j_call	cdr3_nt	cdr3_aa
-	TRBD1	TRBV7-9	TRBJ2-5	TGTGCCAGCAGCTTTACAGGGGGCCAAGAGACCCAGTACTTC	CASSFTGGQETQYF
-	-	TRBV6-5	TRBJ2-5	TGTGCCAGCAGTTACCAAAGGGGGGATAAAGAGACCCAGTACTTC	CASSYQRGDKETQYF
-	-	TRBV25-1	TRBJ1-2	TGTGCCAGCAGTGATGGACGGTATGGCTACACCTTC	CASSDGRYGYTF
few	TRBD2	TRBV11-2	TRBJ2-3	TGTGCCAGCAGCCCAACTAGCGGGAGGGTTAGCACAGATACGCAGTATTTT	CASSPTSGRVSTDTQYF
-	-	TRBV7-6	TRBJ2-7	TGTGCCAGCAGTCCTCGCTCCGGGACACTATCCCAGTACTTC	CASSPRSGTLSQYF
once	-	TRBV27	TRBJ2-3	TGTGCCAGCAGTTATAGCATAGGCACAGATACGCAGTATTTT	CASSYSIGTDTQYF
once	-	TRBV19	TRBJ2-7	TGTGCCAGTAGTATCAACGGCAACTACGAGCAGTACTTC	CASSINGNYEQYF
-	-	TRBV5-6	TRBJ2-1	TGTGCCAGCAGCTCCTACCGGGTCAGACTCAATGAGCAGTTCTTC	CASSSYRVRLNEQFF
-	TRBD1	TRBV6-5	TRBJ2-7	TGTGCCAGCAGTTACCGGGACAGCCCCTACGAGCAGTACTTC	CASSYRDSPYEQYF
-	TRBD2	TRBV6-5	TRBJ2-1	TGTGCCAGCAGTTTACGGTCTAGCGGGGTAAATGAGCAGTTCTTC	CASSLRSSGVNEQFF
-	-	TRBV7-2	TRBJ1-1	TGTGCCAGCAGCTTATACGGAAACACTGAAGCTTTCTTT	CASSLYGNTEAFF
-	TRBD1	TRBV9	TRBJ1-2	TGTGCCAGCAGCGCTCACCTCCCGGGACAGGAGAAGTCTAACTATGGCTACACCTTC	CASSAHLPGQEKSNYGYTF
-	-	TRBV6-1	TRBJ2-7	TGTGCCAGCAGTGAACCGGCCACCCAGGAGCAGTACTTC	CASSEPATQEQYF
-	-	TRBV28	TRBJ2-2	TGTGCCAGCAGTCCGGAGGAGGCGAACACCGGGGAGCTGTTTTTT	CASSPEEANTGELFF
-	TRBD1	TRBV6-6	TRBJ2-7	TGCGCCAGCAGTTACTCGGACAGGGAATCTGGAGGGTACTTC	CASSYSDRESGGYF
-	-	TRBV14	TRBJ2-7	TGTGCCAGCAGCAAAAGACAACTTCACTACGAGCAGTACTTC	CASSKRQLHYEQYF